The clone carrying this TCR beta chain occurred many times. Its antigen is unknown. Germline V gene lookup returns CDR1 MNHEY and CDR2 SMNVEV (reference sequence). Trimming stripped 5 bases from V and 4 bases from J, with 21 bases between. The CDR3 length is 17 residues. The sample belongs to a study of T cells in Graves' hyperthyroidism and ophthalmopathy. Overall study results and limits: It was a median around 6 months before onset that the model predicted ophthalmopathy.

Based on clinical symptoms, serum thyroxine and TRAb, thyroid ultrasound and orbital computed tomography, diagnoses were reached. Amplified TCR beta CDR3 regions derived from RNA transcripts. With the HTBI primer set, the TCR CDR3 went through a first round of RT-PCR. In TCRdb, the multiplex PCR reads were re-called with MiXCR into one record per CDR3 protein. Of 450,000 to 600,000 distinct CDR3 sequences listed, 11% to 15% were seen once; the top ten hold about 15%. This receptor was obtained from a woman between 40 and 50 years old with Graves' hyperthyroidism. The V call is TRBV27, the J call TRBJ2-1; the D gene is possibly TRBD2 (6 bases). Sequencing was performed on blood. CDR3 amino acids: CASSPWAGTGPYNEQFF. The CDR3 DNA sequence: TGTGCCAGCAGTCCATGGGCGGGGACGGGGCCTTACAATGAGCAGTTCTTC.